This is a list of T cell receptor beta chains from one sample in a study of blood T cell repertoires in COVID-19. This table comes from immunoSEQ multiplex PCR, and its TCRdb copy is limited to in-frame clones, with some not included. Of 25,000 to 30,000 clones listed, around 87% are singletons. Material: peripheral blood. These receptors originate from a human donor in a cohort sampled during active COVID-19. CDR3s include the opening cysteine and the closing phenylalanine or tryptophan. D genes are given only for firm matches. The listing skips clone size in some rows; elsewhere it reads once, few, many or a size class.

abundance	d_gene	v_gene	j_gene	CDR3nt	CDR3aa
-	TRBD1	TRBV6-6	TRBJ2-7	TGTGCCAGCAGTAACGCATTGACAGGGGCTAACGAGCAGTACTTC	CASSNALTGANEQYF
-	TRBD2	TRBV4-3	TRBJ2-3	TGCGCCAGCAGCCAATATGGGAGCGGGACCGCAGATACGCAGTATTTT	CASSQYGSGTADTQYF
-	-	TRBV2	TRBJ2-7	TGTGCCAGCAAACAGTCTACCCCCTACGAGCAGTACTTC	CASKQSTPYEQYF
once	-	TRBV5-8	TRBJ2-7	TGTGCCAGCAGCTTGGCGGGAGAGGGGCTCGAGCAGTACTTC	CASSLAGEGLEQYF
-	-	TRBV6-5	TRBJ2-2	TGTGCCAGCAGAAGAGAACGTTATACCGGGGAGCTGTTTTTT	CASRRERYTGELFF
-	-	TRBV4-3	TRBJ2-5	TGCGCCAGCAGCCCAGCGCGGGGCAGGGGGACAGAGACCCAGTACTTC	CASSPARGRGTETQYF
-	-	TRBV6-2/TRBV6-3	TRBJ1-1	TGTGCCAGCAGTAGGGGCTCCCTCAATGGAAACACTGAAGCTTTCTTT	CASSRGSLNGNTEAFF
once	TRBD1	TRBV24-1	TRBJ1-1	TGTGCCACCAGTGCAGCGACAGGGAGTGAAGCTTTCTTT	CATSAATGSEAFF
-	TRBD1	TRBV11-3	TRBJ2-2	TGTGCCAGCAGCTTAGGCACAGGGGACACCGGGGAGCTGTTTTTT	CASSLGTGDTGELFF
-	TRBD2	TRBV7-2	TRBJ2-7	TGTGCCAGCGACACGGGACTAGCGTTGGGCGAGCAGTACTTC	CASDTGLALGEQYF
-	-	TRBV6-4	TRBJ1-1	TGTGCCAGCAGTGACTCGATGAACCGACAGGAGGATCTCCCCACCACCGCGGAGGCTTTCTTT	CASSDSMNRQEDLPTTAEAFF
-	TRBD2	TRBV7-8	TRBJ2-1	TGTGCCAGCAGTTCCGAGCGGGGGCCGTACAATGAGCAGTTCTTC	CASSSERGPYNEQFF
once	TRBD1	TRBV29-1	TRBJ2-2	TGCAGCGTTGTGGGACAGGGCTACACCGGGGAGCTGTTTTTT	CSVVGQGYTGELFF
-	TRBD2	TRBV5-1	TRBJ2-4	TGCGCCAGCAGCCTGGGGGGACTAAGGGACATTCAGTACTTC	CASSLGGLRDIQYF
-	TRBD2	TRBV5-1	TRBJ2-3	TGCGCCAGCAGCTCAGGACTAGCGGGGGGGTCCCCCAGCACAGATACGCAGTATTTT	CASSSGLAGGSPSTDTQYF
-	TRBD1	TRBV4-1	TRBJ1-2	TGCGCCAGCAGCCAAGATGGTGGGTCGGGACAGGGATATCGTGGCTACACCTTC	CASSQDGGSGQGYRGYTF
few	TRBD1	TRBV7-9	TRBJ1-3	TGTGCCAGCAGCTTAGGACAGGGACGGGACACCATATATTTT	CASSLGQGRDTIYF
-	-	TRBV27	TRBJ2-1	TGTGCCAGCAGGTTGGGGGGTAATGAGCAGTTCTTC	CASRLGGNEQFF